The 3 T cell receptor beta chains presented below share a single source sample, sequenced in a study of Ad26.COV2.S vaccination and SARS-CoV-2 variants. The data were produced by immunoSEQ multiplex PCR, yet TCRdb's version contains in-frame clones alone and is incomplete. The data show fewer than 900,000 clones, about 90% seen once. The treatment was: about 20 received Ad26.COV2.S at low or high dose, single or two shots; 5 received placebo; per-sample allocation not given. Samples came from day 63 after the first vaccine or placebo injection. This specimen was peripheral blood, taken in a trial of Ad26.COV2.S vaccine versus placebo. The receptors shown here come from a person between 18 and 60 years old who received the Ad26.COV2.S COVID-19 vaccine or a placebo.

V is TRBV30 and J is TRBJ2-2, with D possibly TRBD1 on 6 matching bases. Trimming took 3 bases from V and 3 from J, leaving 11 bases between them. CDR1 and CDR2 (germline): GTSNPN, SVGIG (reference sequence). The CDR3 has 14 amino acids. DNA of the CDR3: TGTGCCTGGAGCCGGGACATTTACACCGGGGAGCTGTTTTTT. It yields the protein CAWSRDIYTGELFF. Together with reference TRBV30 and TRBJ2-2, the CDR3 gives the full variable domain: SQTIHQWPATLVQPVGSPLSLECTVEGTSNPNLYWYRQAAGRGLQLLFYSVGIGQISSEVPQNLSASRPQDRQFILSSKKLLLSDSGFYLCAWSRDIYTGELFFGEGSRLTVL.

The rearrangement uses TRBV7-9 and TRBJ2-7; 8 nucleotides match TRBD2. The V gene end was trimmed by 1 base and the J gene end by 6 bases; junction bases not matched to a gene: 8. The germline gives CDR1 SEHNR, CDR2 FQNEAQ (reference sequence). The CDR3 consists of 15 residues. The CDR3: CASSLVAGLVIEQYF. The CDR3 coding sequence is TGTGCCAGCAGCTTAGTAGCGGGACTAGTAATCGAGCAGTACTTC. The full variable domain, with the rest looked up from reference TRBV7-9 and TRBJ2-7, is DTGVSQNPRHKITKRGQNVTFRCDPISEHNRLYWYRQTLGQGPEFLTYFQNEAQLEKSRLLSDRFSAERPKGSFSTLEIQRTEQGDSAMYLCASSLVAGLVIEQYFGPGTRLTVT.

The chain uses TRBV6-5 and TRBJ2-3, with D perhaps TRBD1 or TRBD2 (6 bases each). Germline V gene data show CDR1 as MNHEY and CDR2 as SVGAGI. V lost 11 bases, J lost 0 bases, and 12 bases lay in between. This CDR3 is 13 amino acids long. The CDR3 DNA reads as TGTGCCGCCGGGGGCCCTAGCACAGATACGCAGTATTTT. This encodes CAAGGPSTDTQYF.